This T cell receptor beta chain was recorded in a study of blood T cell repertoires in COVID-19. At the level of the study: Spain, Italy and the United States supplied samples that represented acute and convalescent COVID-19.

The CDR3 consists of 19 residues. Between the trimmed V and J ends, which lost 1 base and 2 bases, there was a span of 22 bases. Germline V gene sequence: CDR1 SEHNR, CDR2 FQNEAQ (reference sequence). The assay was immunoSEQ multiplex PCR, and TCRdb's table has in-frame clones only and misses some. The sample has around 160,000 clones, roughly 93% seen once; the top ten hold approximately 2.4%. This clone was counted once. The receptor was derived from a man aged 18 to 35 with acute or convalescent COVID-19. V and J are TRBV7-9 and TRBJ2-3; TRBD2 might be the D (5 bases). The source material was peripheral blood. The CDR3 region is CASSLDLGHLAISTDTQYF. The CDR3 nucleotides are TGTGCCAGCAGCTTAGATCTCGGGCACCTAGCAATTTCCACAGATACGCAGTATTTT.